This is a list of T cell receptor beta chains from one sample in a study of radiotherapy plus CTLA-4 blockade in lung cancer. The repertoire was sequenced with immunoSEQ multiplex PCR; TCRdb's copy has only in-frame clones and lacks some. This table has over 95,000 clones, roughly 79% appearing once. Sequenced here: peripheral blood, sampled from a patient treated with radiotherapy plus ipilimumab. The receptors originated from a human donor with non-small cell lung cancer who had a partial response to radiotherapy plus ipilimumab. Some clones in this sample may be carry-over from other donors' samples. The CDR3 runs from the conserved cysteine through the conserved F or W. The order of the fields is CDR3 protein, CDR3 DNA, J gene, clone size, D gene, V gene. A D gene is named only where the DNA matches it firmly. Clone size is given for some rows only: seen once, a few or many times, or a class if the clone is expanded.

CDR3aa: CASSRTGGPFRETQYF; CDR3nt: TGCGCCAGCAGTCGGACAGGGGGTCCGTTCCGGGAGACCCAGTACTTC; j_gene: TRBJ2-5; abundance: -; d_gene: TRBD1; v_gene: TRBV4-1
CDR3aa: CASSSDRTSGPIQETQYF; CDR3nt: TGTGCCAGCAGCTCAGACCGGACTAGCGGGCCGATACAAGAGACCCAGTACTTC; j_gene: TRBJ2-5; abundance: -; d_gene: TRBD2; v_gene: TRBV9
CDR3aa: CASSLERHFQYF; CDR3nt: TGTGCCAGCAGTCTGGAAAGACACTTCCAGTACTTC; j_gene: TRBJ2-5; abundance: -; d_gene: -; v_gene: TRBV6-1
CDR3aa: CSAQTVSGETQYF; CDR3nt: TGCAGCGCCCAGACAGTTTCTGGAGAGACCCAGTACTTC; j_gene: TRBJ2-5; abundance: -; d_gene: -; v_gene: TRBV29-1
CDR3aa: CATSPMPAGVGNEQFF; CDR3nt: TGTGCCACCTCTCCAATGCCTGCGGGGGTGGGGAATGAGCAGTTCTTC; j_gene: TRBJ2-1; abundance: -; d_gene: TRBD2; v_gene: TRBV19
CDR3aa: CASSRLGQGKSPLHF; CDR3nt: TGTGCCAGCAGTCGCCTTGGACAGGGGAAATCACCCCTCCACTTT; j_gene: TRBJ1-6; abundance: -; d_gene: TRBD1; v_gene: TRBV28
CDR3aa: CASSARDRAQPQHF; CDR3nt: TGCGCCAGCAGTGCTCGGGACAGGGCTCAGCCCCAGCATTTT; j_gene: TRBJ1-5; abundance: few; d_gene: TRBD1; v_gene: TRBV10-2
CDR3aa: CASSDRAYEQYF; CDR3nt: TGTGCCTCTTCGGACAGGGCCTACGAGCAGTACTTC; j_gene: TRBJ2-7; abundance: -; d_gene: TRBD1; v_gene: TRBV10-3
CDR3aa: CASSPGTAFNYGYTF; CDR3nt: TGTGCCAGCAGCCCCGGGACAGCCTTTAACTATGGCTACACCTTC; j_gene: TRBJ1-2; abundance: -; d_gene: TRBD1; v_gene: TRBV6-5
CDR3aa: CASSLFDRANSPLHF; CDR3nt: TGTGCCAGCAGTTTATTCGACAGGGCTAATTCACCCCTCCACTTT; j_gene: TRBJ1-6; abundance: -; d_gene: TRBD1; v_gene: TRBV27
CDR3aa: CASSLVGGDTEAFF; CDR3nt: TGCGCCAGCAGCTTGGTAGGAGGGGACACTGAAGCTTTCTTT; j_gene: TRBJ1-1; abundance: once; d_gene: -; v_gene: TRBV5-1
CDR3aa: CASSKDGLYTEAFF; CDR3nt: TGTGCCAGCAGTAAAGACGGGTTATACACTGAAGCTTTCTTT; j_gene: TRBJ1-1; abundance: -; d_gene: -; v_gene: TRBV6-1
CDR3aa: CASSLDPSGETQYF; CDR3nt: TGTGCCAGCAGCTTAGATCCTAGTGGGGAGACCCAGTACTTC; j_gene: TRBJ2-5; abundance: -; d_gene: -; v_gene: TRBV7-7
CDR3aa: CASSPQFRGNQPQHF; CDR3nt: TGTGCCAGCAGCCCACAGTTCAGGGGGAATCAGCCCCAGCATTTT; j_gene: TRBJ1-5; abundance: -; d_gene: TRBD1; v_gene: TRBV7-2
CDR3aa: CASSEGQASGRASPREQYF; CDR3nt: TGCGCCAGCAGCGAGGGACAGGCGTCGGGTAGGGCCTCGCCTCGGGAGCAGTACTTC; j_gene: TRBJ2-7; abundance: -; d_gene: TRBD1; v_gene: TRBV4-3
CDR3aa: CASSPLGRQETQYF; CDR3nt: TGTGCCAGTAGCCCCCTGGGCAGACAAGAGACCCAGTACTTC; j_gene: TRBJ2-5; abundance: -; d_gene: -; v_gene: TRBV19
CDR3aa: CASSSPPGGGSPDTQYF; CDR3nt: TGTGCCAGCAGCTCCCCGCCGGGTGGGGGGAGTCCAGATACGCAGTATTTT; j_gene: TRBJ2-3; abundance: -; d_gene: -; v_gene: TRBV5-4
CDR3aa: CAWSVGQGSRGYTF; CDR3nt: TGTGCCTGGAGTGTAGGACAGGGGTCTCGTGGCTACACCTTC; j_gene: TRBJ1-2; abundance: few; d_gene: TRBD1; v_gene: TRBV30
CDR3aa: CASSLQGARVGYTF; CDR3nt: TGCGCCAGCAGCTTGCAGGGGGCGCGAGTTGGCTACACCTTC; j_gene: TRBJ1-2; abundance: -; d_gene: TRBD1; v_gene: TRBV5-1
CDR3aa: CASSYRLLGANEQFF; CDR3nt: TGTGCCAGCAGCTACAGGCTCCTTGGGGCAAATGAGCAGTTCTTC; j_gene: TRBJ2-1; abundance: many; d_gene: -; v_gene: TRBV11-2
CDR3aa: CASSPTGAGYGYTF; CDR3nt: TGTGCCAGCAGCCCGACAGGGGCCGGCTATGGCTACACCTTC; j_gene: TRBJ1-2; abundance: -; d_gene: TRBD1; v_gene: TRBV5-7
CDR3aa: CASSLPGGPGEQYF; CDR3nt: TGTGCCAGCAGCTTGCCGGGAGGGCCGGGAGAGCAGTACTTC; j_gene: TRBJ2-7; abundance: -; d_gene: TRBD2; v_gene: TRBV5-6
CDR3aa: CASSEALDSNSPLHF; CDR3nt: TGTGCCAGCAGTGAAGCCCTTGACTCGAATTCACCCCTCCACTTT; j_gene: TRBJ1-6; abundance: few; d_gene: -; v_gene: TRBV2
CDR3aa: CASSESRGRTTINEQFF; CDR3nt: TGTGCCAGCAGCGAATCGCGGGGCAGGACCACAATTAATGAGCAGTTCTTC; j_gene: TRBJ2-1; abundance: -; d_gene: -; v_gene: TRBV11-2
CDR3aa: CSAPAGWGAFF; CDR3nt: TGCAGCGCCCCCGCAGGGTGGGGAGCTTTCTTT; j_gene: TRBJ1-1; abundance: -; d_gene: -; v_gene: TRBV29-1
CDR3aa: CASSLGADNEQFF; CDR3nt: TGTGCCAGCAGCTTGGGGGCGGACAATGAGCAGTTCTTC; j_gene: TRBJ2-1; abundance: -; d_gene: -; v_gene: TRBV11-2
CDR3aa: CAWSVLGAPFVTEAFF; CDR3nt: TGTGCCTGGAGTGTACTGGGGGCCCCGTTTGTCACTGAAGCTTTCTTT; j_gene: TRBJ1-1; abundance: -; d_gene: -; v_gene: TRBV30
CDR3aa: CASSWTSGGWNEQFF; CDR3nt: TGTGCCAGCAGCTGGACTAGCGGGGGTTGGAATGAGCAGTTCTTC; j_gene: TRBJ2-1; abundance: -; d_gene: TRBD2; v_gene: TRBV5-8
CDR3aa: CASSFRTGADTQYF; CDR3nt: TGCGCCAGCAGCTTTAGGACAGGTGCAGATACGCAGTATTTT; j_gene: TRBJ2-3; abundance: -; d_gene: TRBD1; v_gene: TRBV5-1
CDR3aa: CASSPGSASYEQYF; CDR3nt: TGTGCCAGCTCACCCGGCAGCGCTTCCTACGAGCAGTACTTC; j_gene: TRBJ2-7; abundance: -; d_gene: -; v_gene: TRBV18
CDR3aa: CASSLEGQGKSETQYF; CDR3nt: TGTGCCAGCAGCTTAGAAGGACAGGGGAAATCAGAGACCCAGTACTTC; j_gene: TRBJ2-5; abundance: -; d_gene: TRBD1; v_gene: TRBV13
CDR3aa: CASSLGQRTPETQYF; CDR3nt: TGCGCCAGCAGCTTGGGACAGAGGACCCCAGAGACCCAGTACTTC; j_gene: TRBJ2-5; abundance: -; d_gene: -; v_gene: TRBV5-1
CDR3aa: CASSLGQGVQETQYF; CDR3nt: TGTGCCAGCTCACTCGGACAGGGCGTCCAAGAGACCCAGTACTTC; j_gene: TRBJ2-5; abundance: once; d_gene: TRBD1; v_gene: TRBV18
CDR3aa: CASSLIPPRDTGNTIYF; CDR3nt: TGTGCCAGCAGCCTCATCCCCCCCCGGGACACTGGAAACACCATATATTTT; j_gene: TRBJ1-3; abundance: -; d_gene: -; v_gene: TRBV14
CDR3aa: CASSLTGRSYEQYF; CDR3nt: TGTGCCAGCAGCTTAACAGGCCGCTCCTACGAGCAGTACTTC; j_gene: TRBJ2-7; abundance: few; d_gene: -; v_gene: TRBV7-9
CDR3aa: CASSVGQGVGNEQFF; CDR3nt: TGCGCCAGCAGCGTCGGACAGGGGGTAGGCAATGAGCAGTTCTTC; j_gene: TRBJ2-1; abundance: once; d_gene: TRBD1; v_gene: TRBV5-1
CDR3aa: CASSLVQGVELFF; CDR3nt: TGTGCCAGCAGCTTAGTACAGGGGGTCGAGCTGTTTTTT; j_gene: TRBJ2-2; abundance: -; d_gene: TRBD1; v_gene: TRBV11-3
CDR3aa: CATSRDPGQGAPGANVLTF; CDR3nt: TGTGCCACCAGCAGAGACCCGGGACAGGGGGCCCCTGGGGCCAACGTCCTGACTTTC; j_gene: TRBJ2-6; abundance: -; d_gene: TRBD1; v_gene: TRBV15
CDR3aa: CASSLGGLAGLTQYF; CDR3nt: TGTGCCAGCAGCTTAGGAGGACTAGCGGGGCTTACGCAGTATTTT; j_gene: TRBJ2-3; abundance: -; d_gene: TRBD2; v_gene: TRBV7-2
CDR3aa: CASSLVRQNQETQYF; CDR3nt: TGTGCCAGCAGCTTAGTCCGACAGAACCAAGAGACCCAGTACTTC; j_gene: TRBJ2-5; abundance: -; d_gene: -; v_gene: TRBV7-8
CDR3aa: CASSPQQGSLYNSPLHF; CDR3nt: TGTGCCAGTAGTCCCCAACAGGGGTCGCTCTATAATTCACCCCTCCACTTT; j_gene: TRBJ1-6; abundance: -; d_gene: TRBD1; v_gene: TRBV19
CDR3aa: CASSRGQTRQETQYF; CDR3nt: TGTGCCAGCAGCCGGGGACAGACGCGTCAAGAGACCCAGTACTTC; j_gene: TRBJ2-5; abundance: few; d_gene: TRBD1; v_gene: TRBV14
CDR3aa: CASSLRGLAGGSGEQFF; CDR3nt: TGCGCCAGCAGCTTGCGAGGACTAGCGGGAGGCTCGGGTGAGCAGTTCTTC; j_gene: TRBJ2-1; abundance: -; d_gene: TRBD2; v_gene: TRBV5-1
CDR3aa: CASSYSIGQGNTEAFF; CDR3nt: TGTGCCAGCAGCTACTCTATCGGACAGGGGAACACTGAAGCTTTCTTT; j_gene: TRBJ1-1; abundance: -; d_gene: TRBD1; v_gene: TRBV11-3
CDR3aa: CASSRQSYSYEQYF; CDR3nt: TGTGCCAGCAGCCGACAATCTTACTCCTACGAGCAGTACTTC; j_gene: TRBJ2-7; abundance: few; d_gene: -; v_gene: TRBV14
CDR3aa: CASSFGKLAGGPPYEQYF; CDR3nt: TGCGCCAGCAGCTTCGGAAAACTAGCGGGAGGTCCACCCTACGAGCAGTACTTC; j_gene: TRBJ2-7; abundance: -; d_gene: TRBD2; v_gene: TRBV5-1
CDR3aa: CASSRTGGENTEAFF; CDR3nt: TGTGCCAGCTCACGGACGGGGGGCGAGAACACTGAAGCTTTCTTT; j_gene: TRBJ1-1; abundance: -; d_gene: -; v_gene: TRBV18
CDR3aa: CASSLLKGTGRRNTIYF; CDR3nt: TGTGCCAGCAGCTTGTTGAAAGGCACAGGGAGACGGAACACCATATATTTT; j_gene: TRBJ1-3; abundance: -; d_gene: -; v_gene: TRBV5-6
CDR3aa: CASSDQGANTEAFF; CDR3nt: TGTGCCAGCAGTGATCAGGGGGCGAACACTGAAGCTTTCTTT; j_gene: TRBJ1-1; abundance: once; d_gene: TRBD1; v_gene: TRBV2
CDR3aa: CASSRDKNQPQHF; CDR3nt: TGTGCCAGTAGCCGCGATAAAAATCAGCCCCAGCATTTT; j_gene: TRBJ1-5; abundance: -; d_gene: -; v_gene: TRBV19
CDR3aa: CASSSTAGTGSGGANVLTF; CDR3nt: TGTGCCAGCAGCTCCACCGCCGGGACAGGATCAGGTGGGGCCAACGTCCTGACTTTC; j_gene: TRBJ2-6; abundance: few; d_gene: TRBD1; v_gene: TRBV5-5
CDR3aa: CSTLDSSTEAFF; CDR3nt: TGCAGCACTTTGGACTCTAGCACTGAAGCTTTCTTT; j_gene: TRBJ1-1; abundance: -; d_gene: -; v_gene: TRBV29-1
CDR3aa: CASSSRQASYNSPLHF; CDR3nt: TGTGCCAGCAGCTCTCGACAGGCCTCCTATAATTCACCCCTCCACTTT; j_gene: TRBJ1-6; abundance: -; d_gene: -; v_gene: TRBV7-9
CDR3aa: CAIRREGNSYEQYF; CDR3nt: TGTGCCATCAGGAGGGAGGGAAACTCCTACGAGCAGTACTTC; j_gene: TRBJ2-7; abundance: few; d_gene: TRBD2; v_gene: TRBV10-3
CDR3aa: CASRETGESNQPQHF; CDR3nt: TGTGCCAGCAGAGAGACAGGAGAAAGCAATCAGCCCCAGCATTTT; j_gene: TRBJ1-5; abundance: -; d_gene: -; v_gene: TRBV2
CDR3aa: CASSLGGLDTQYF; CDR3nt: TGTGCCAGCAGCTTAGGAGGGTTAGATACGCAGTATTTT; j_gene: TRBJ2-3; abundance: -; d_gene: -; v_gene: TRBV7-9
CDR3aa: CASSPGVGSSYNEQFF; CDR3nt: TGTGCCAGCAGCCCCGGGGTGGGGAGCTCCTACAATGAGCAGTTCTTC; j_gene: TRBJ2-1; abundance: -; d_gene: -; v_gene: TRBV6-4
CDR3aa: CSVARTSTDTQYF; CDR3nt: TGCAGCGTTGCCCGGACTAGCACAGATACGCAGTATTTT; j_gene: TRBJ2-3; abundance: -; d_gene: -; v_gene: TRBV29-1